This entry lists 22 T cell receptor beta chains sequenced from one sample in a study of monozygotic twins with cystic fibrosis. Data came from immunoSEQ multiplex PCR; TCRdb stores just in-frame clones and leaves some out. The sample gives 30,000 to 40,000 clones, approximately 72% of which show up once; around 0.78% is in the top ten. The sequenced sample was blood. These receptors all stem from a girl between 5 and 17 years old with cystic fibrosis.

The chain carries TRBV30 and TRBJ2-2; D remains ambiguous. The germline V and J ends were trimmed by 2 bases and 6 bases, with 10 bases remaining between them. CDR3 length: 13 residues. CDR1 and CDR2 (germline): GTSNPN, SVGIG (reference sequence). CDR3 DNA sequence: TGTGCCTGGAGTCCCCTCCGGGCCGGGGAGCTGTTTTTT. Amino acid sequence: CAWSPLRAGELFF.

The chain is built from TRBV7-2 and TRBJ2-3; a possible D gene is TRBD2 (6 bases). Trimming took off 1 base at V and 5 bases at J, with 10 bases between the two ends. This CDR3 is 14 amino acids long. Germline CDR1 reads SGHTA; CDR2 reads FQGNSA. The CDR3 protein is CASSLGGIGDTQYF. In DNA, the CDR3 is TGTGCCAGCAGCTTAGGCGGGATAGGAGATACGCAGTATTTT.

The rearrangement links TRBV10-1 to TRBJ2-7, with D unresolved. The CDR3 totals 19 residues. The V and J ends lost 8 bases and 4 bases respectively, with 33 bases between them. In germline, CDR1 is WNHNN, CDR2 SYGVQD (reference sequence). CDR3 sequence (DNA): TGCGCCAGCTTACATCTAGACTCCGGGTTGACCCGTCATGTTTACGAGCAGTACTTC. As protein: CASLHLDSGLTRHVYEQYF.

V gene TRBV27 combines with J gene TRBJ2-3; D call uncertain. The CDR3 extends over 16 amino acids. Germline V lookup: CDR1 MNHEY, CDR2 SMNVEV (reference sequence). V gave up 2 bases and J gave up 4 bases, with 16 bases separating them. CDR3 region: CASSLKRPFGSDTQYF. For the CDR3, the DNA is TGTGCCAGCAGTTTAAAACGGCCGTTTGGTTCAGATACGCAGTATTTT.

The gene calls are TRBV2 and TRBJ2-1, with 10 bases identical to TRBD2. Germline CDR1 reads SNHLY; CDR2 reads FYNNEI. V dropped 4 bases and J dropped 9; count of bases not matched to a gene: 12. This CDR3 is 16 amino acids long. The CDR3 DNA follows: TGTGCCAGCAGTGGGCCCAGCGGGAGGGCGGGTAGTGAGCAGTTCTTC. Its protein is CASSGPSGRAGSEQFF.

The J gene is TRBJ1-1, the V gene TRBV9; D not resolved. Trimming cost V 0 bases and J 0 bases, with 6 bases left between them. CDR3 size: 14 residues. Germline-derived CDR1 and CDR2 are SGDLS and YYNGEE. CDR3 residues: CASSVATVNTEAFF. DNA of the CDR3: TGTGCCAGCAGCGTAGCAACAGTGAACACTGAAGCTTTCTTT.

The V call is TRBV7-9, the J call TRBJ1-2; tentative D call: TRBD1 (6 bases). V lost 0 bases to trimming and J lost 8 bases, with 16 bases between them. The V gene's germline CDR1 is SEHNR and CDR2 FQNEAQ (reference sequence). The CDR3 loop spans 15 amino acids. CDR3 sequence: CASSLASLTGRGYTF. In DNA, the CDR3 is TGTGCCAGCAGCTTAGCTAGTTTAACAGGGCGCGGCTACACCTTC. Filled out from reference TRBV7-9 and TRBJ1-2, the complete variable domain reads DTGVSQNPRHKITKRGQNVTFRCDPISEHNRLYWYRQTLGQGPEFLTYFQNEAQLEKSRLLSDRFSAERPKGSFSTLEIQRTEQGDSAMYLCASSLASLTGRGYTFGSGTRLTVV.

A few counts support this clone. One junction end does not reproduce the germline sequence, and a read error may be involved. The rearrangement joins TRBV29-1 to TRBJ1-1; unclear D gene. The CDR3 has 8 amino acids. Germline V lookup: CDR1 SQVTM, CDR2 ANQGSEA. The CDR3 region is CSVEAANF. CDR3 DNA: TGCAGCGTTGAGGCAGCCAACTTT.

The sample holds a few counts of this clone. The chain joins TRBV19 to TRBJ1-5; D possibly corresponds to TRBD1 (6 bases). CDR3 length: 18 residues. The V gene lost 0 bases and the J gene lost 0 bases, with 15 bases spanning the gap. Germline CDR1 is LNHDA and CDR2 is SQIVND (reference sequence). This chain's CDR3 is CASSIDPPGTYSNQPQHF. DNA of the CDR3: TGTGCCAGTAGTATAGATCCGCCCGGGACATATAGCAATCAGCCCCAGCATTTT.

The rearrangement links TRBV10-2 to TRBJ2-2; no firm D call. Trimming took 2 bases from V and 4 from J, leaving 14 bases between them. The CDR3 loop spans 16 amino acids. Germline V gene data show CDR1 as WSHSY and CDR2 as SAAADI. The CDR3, as DNA: TGCGCCAGCAGTGAGCCCAGTCGCGACGGCACCGGGGAGCTGTTTTTT. Encoded protein: CASSEPSRDGTGELFF.

The genes are TRBV15 and TRBJ2-7, with D unresolved. CDR3 length: 14 residues. Germline V gene data show CDR1 as LNHNV and CDR2 as YYDKDF (reference sequence). Between the trimmed V and J ends, which lost 0 bases and 5 bases, there was a span of 11 bases. The CDR3 is CATSREPRPDEQYV. The CDR3 region has the DNA TGTGCCACCAGCAGAGAGCCCAGGCCCGACGAGCAGTACGTC.

This chain joins TRBV10-3 and TRBJ2-5; D uncertain. In germline, CDR1 is ENHRY, CDR2 SYGVKD. The CDR3 spans 13 residues. V lost 6 bases to trimming and J lost 4 bases, with 12 bases between them. Here the CDR3 DNA reads TGTGCCATCAGAGAGCAAATAGGAGAGACCCAGTACTTC. This translates into CAIREQIGETQYF.

The CDR3 bases are TGCGCCAGCAGCTTGATGGCGGGAACCTCTGAAAAACTGTTTTTT. It is translated as CASSLMAGTSEKLFF. This chain links TRBV5-1 with TRBJ1-4, with no clear D. The CDR3 extends over 15 amino acids. Trimming removed 1 base from V and 7 bases from J, with 14 bases in between. CDR1 and CDR2 from the germline V gene are SGHRS and YFSETQ.

This clone appeared once. The J gene is TRBJ2-7, the V gene TRBV30; tentative D call: TRBD1 (5 bases). The CDR3 is made up of 17 amino acids. V was cut by 0 bases and J by 4 bases, with 22 bases left in between. Germline-derived CDR1 and CDR2 are GTSNPN and SVGIG (reference sequence). CDR3 sequence reads: CAWSVPPREPYLYEQYF. The CDR3 region has the DNA TGTGCCTGGAGTGTACCCCCCAGGGAACCCTACCTTTACGAGCAGTACTTC. The full variable domain, completed using reference TRBV30 and TRBJ2-7, is SQTIHQWPATLVQPVGSPLSLECTVEGTSNPNLYWYRQAAGRGLQLLFYSVGIGQISSEVPQNLSASRPQDRQFILSSKKLLLSDSGFYLCAWSVPPREPYLYEQYFGPGTRLTVT.

This clone was detected a few times. V gene TRBV9 combines with J gene TRBJ2-7; D not resolved. V shed 3 bases and J shed 1 base, with 8 bases lying between them. The germline V gene encodes CDR1 SGDLS and CDR2 YYNGEE. The CDR3 is 13 amino acids. DNA of the CDR3: TGTGCCAGCAGCGGCTCAAGATCCTACGAGCAGTACTTC. It encodes CASSGSRSYEQYF.

The gene calls are TRBV5-4 and TRBJ2-7; 10 bases are shared with TRBD2. Trimming took 4 bases from V and 6 from J; bases not matched to a gene: 13. The length of the CDR3 is 16 residues. CDR1 is SGHNT and CDR2 is YYREEE in the germline V gene (reference sequence). The CDR3 bases are TGTGCCAGCAGCAAAATGCTAGCGGGAGCCACCCCCGAGCAGTACGTC. Translation: CASSKMLAGATPEQYV.

This sequence joins TRBV9 and TRBJ2-2; 8 positions match TRBD2. V shed 3 bases and J 5 bases; nucleotides not matched to a gene: 15. CDR1 and CDR2 (germline): SGDLS, YYNGEE. The CDR3 covers 18 residues. The CDR3 nucleotides are TGTGCCAGCAGCGGCTACCACGGGGAGCGGGAGAGGACCGGGGAGCTGTTTTTT. Translated: CASSGYHGERERTGELFF.

The chain links TRBV4-3 to TRBJ2-7; TRBD2 aligns across 7 bases. The CDR3 is 18 amino acids. CDR1 is LGHNA and CDR2 is YSLEER in the germline V gene. J lost 2 bases, V lost 1 base, and 14 bases had no gene match. CDR3 residues: CASSQGPPRLAAAYEQYF. Written as DNA, the CDR3 is TGCGCCAGCAGCCAAGGACCCCCAAGGCTAGCGGCGGCCTACGAGCAGTACTTC.

This chain uses TRBV7-8 with TRBJ2-5; no firm D call. The germline V and J ends were trimmed by 1 base and 0 bases, with 18 bases remaining between them. The germline CDR1 and CDR2 sequences are SGHVS and FQNEAQ. This CDR3 is 18 amino acids long. This CDR3 is CASSLVYLGVTYQETQYF. The CDR3 DNA follows: TGTGCCAGCAGCTTAGTCTACCTGGGTGTCACCTACCAAGAGACCCAGTACTTC.

Comment on this clone: One end of the junction fails to match germline, which may point to a read error. The rearrangement links TRBV7-9 to TRBJ1-1; maybe TRBD1 (6 bases). In germline, CDR1 is SEHNR, CDR2 FQNEAQ (reference sequence). The CDR3 is 13 residues long. The CDR3 DNA sequence: TGTGCCACCAGCCAGGGAGGGGGTACTGAAGCTTTCTTT. Translated, it gives CATSQGGGTEAFF.

The chain carries TRBV29-1 and TRBJ2-3; D uncertain. The germline CDR1 and CDR2 sequences are SQVTM and ANQGSEA. The CDR3 is 14 amino acids. V was pared by 3 bases and J by 2 bases, with 12 bases between. The CDR3 reads CSVDGSGYTDTQYF. CDR3 nucleotide sequence: TGCAGCGTTGACGGGTCGGGCTACACAGATACGCAGTATTTT.

The chain joins TRBV6-5 to TRBJ2-3; TRBD2 is a possible D gene (6 bases). This CDR3 spans 14 amino acids. V lost 4 bases to trimming and J lost 1 base, with 9 bases between them. Germline loops: CDR1 MNHEY, CDR2 SVGAGI. The CDR3 bases are TGTGCCAGCAGTTTGTCGGGGGGCACAGATACGCAGTATTTT. Translating it yields CASSLSGGTDTQYF.